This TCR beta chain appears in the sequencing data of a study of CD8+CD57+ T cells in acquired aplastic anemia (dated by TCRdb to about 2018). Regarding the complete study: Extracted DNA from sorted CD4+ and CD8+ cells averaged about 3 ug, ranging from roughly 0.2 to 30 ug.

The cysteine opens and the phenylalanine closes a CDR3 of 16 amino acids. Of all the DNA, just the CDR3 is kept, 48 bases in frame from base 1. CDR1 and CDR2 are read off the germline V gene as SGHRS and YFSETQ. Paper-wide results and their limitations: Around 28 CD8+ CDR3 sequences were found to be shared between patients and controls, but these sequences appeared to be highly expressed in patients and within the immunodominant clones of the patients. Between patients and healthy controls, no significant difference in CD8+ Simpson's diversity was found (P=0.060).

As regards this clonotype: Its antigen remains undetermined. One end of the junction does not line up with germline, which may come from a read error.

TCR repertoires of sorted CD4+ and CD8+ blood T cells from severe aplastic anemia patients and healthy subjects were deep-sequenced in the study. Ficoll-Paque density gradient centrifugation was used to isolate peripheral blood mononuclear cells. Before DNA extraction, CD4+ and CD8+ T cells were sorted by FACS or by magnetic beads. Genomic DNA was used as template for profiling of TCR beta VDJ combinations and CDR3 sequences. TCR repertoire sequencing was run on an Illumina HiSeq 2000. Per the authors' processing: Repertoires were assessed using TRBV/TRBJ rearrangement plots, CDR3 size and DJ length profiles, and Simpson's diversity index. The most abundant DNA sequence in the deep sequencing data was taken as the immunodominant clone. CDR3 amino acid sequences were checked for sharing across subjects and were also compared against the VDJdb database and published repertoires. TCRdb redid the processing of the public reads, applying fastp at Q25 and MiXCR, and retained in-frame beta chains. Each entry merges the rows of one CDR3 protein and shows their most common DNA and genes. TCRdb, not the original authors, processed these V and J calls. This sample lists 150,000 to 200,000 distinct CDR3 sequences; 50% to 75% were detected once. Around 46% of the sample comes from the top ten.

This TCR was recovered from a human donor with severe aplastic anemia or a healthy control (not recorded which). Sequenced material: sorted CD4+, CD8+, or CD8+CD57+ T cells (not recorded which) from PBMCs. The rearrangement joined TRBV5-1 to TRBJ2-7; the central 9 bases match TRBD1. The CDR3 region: CASSGSRDRETVEQYF. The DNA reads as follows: TGTGCCAGCAGTGGGTCCCGGGACAGGGAGACGGTGGAGCAGTACTTC.